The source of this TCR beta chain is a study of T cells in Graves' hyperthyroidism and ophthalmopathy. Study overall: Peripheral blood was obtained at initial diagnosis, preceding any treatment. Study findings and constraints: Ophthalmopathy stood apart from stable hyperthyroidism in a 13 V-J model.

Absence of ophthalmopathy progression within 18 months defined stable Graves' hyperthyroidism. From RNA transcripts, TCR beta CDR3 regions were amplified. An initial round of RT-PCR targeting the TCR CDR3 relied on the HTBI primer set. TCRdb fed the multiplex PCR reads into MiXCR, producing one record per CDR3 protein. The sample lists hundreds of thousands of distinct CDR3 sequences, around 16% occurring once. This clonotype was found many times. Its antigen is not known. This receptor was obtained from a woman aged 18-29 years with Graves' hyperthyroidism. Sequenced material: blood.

The CDR3 sequence is CASSLFGPYEQYF. The CDR3 DNA reads TGTGCCAGCAGTTTATTCGGCCCCTACGAGCAGTACTTC. This chain uses TRBV28 with TRBJ2-7; no definite D call. This CDR3 has 13 amino acids. Trimming pared 1 base from V and 2 bases from J, leaving 6 bases between. Germline values: CDR1 MDHEN, CDR2 SYDVKM.